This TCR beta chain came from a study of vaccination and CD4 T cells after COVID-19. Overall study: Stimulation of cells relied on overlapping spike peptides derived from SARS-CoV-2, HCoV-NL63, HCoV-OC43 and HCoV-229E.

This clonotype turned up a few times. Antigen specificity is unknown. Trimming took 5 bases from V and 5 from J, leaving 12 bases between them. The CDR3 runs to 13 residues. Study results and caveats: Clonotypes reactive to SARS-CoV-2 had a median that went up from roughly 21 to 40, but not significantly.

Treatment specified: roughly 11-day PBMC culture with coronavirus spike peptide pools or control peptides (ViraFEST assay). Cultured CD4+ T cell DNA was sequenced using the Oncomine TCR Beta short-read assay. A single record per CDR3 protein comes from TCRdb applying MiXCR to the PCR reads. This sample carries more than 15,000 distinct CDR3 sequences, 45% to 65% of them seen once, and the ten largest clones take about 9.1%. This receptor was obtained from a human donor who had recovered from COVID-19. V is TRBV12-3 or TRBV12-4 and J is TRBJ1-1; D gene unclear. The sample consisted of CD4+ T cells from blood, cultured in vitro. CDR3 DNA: TGTGCCAGCAGTGCCACTTTGGTAACTGAAGCTTTCTTT. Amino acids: CASSATLVTEAFF.